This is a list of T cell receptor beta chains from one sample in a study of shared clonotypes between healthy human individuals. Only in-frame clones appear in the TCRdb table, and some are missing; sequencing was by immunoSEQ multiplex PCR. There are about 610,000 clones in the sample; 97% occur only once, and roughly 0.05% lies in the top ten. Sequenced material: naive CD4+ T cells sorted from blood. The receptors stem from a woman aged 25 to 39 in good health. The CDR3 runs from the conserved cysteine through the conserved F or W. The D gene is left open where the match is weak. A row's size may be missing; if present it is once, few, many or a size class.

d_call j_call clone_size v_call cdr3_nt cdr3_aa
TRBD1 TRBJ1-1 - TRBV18 TGTGCCAGCTCACCGGACAGGGATGAAGCTTTCTTT CASSPDRDEAFF
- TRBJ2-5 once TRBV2 TGTGCCTTAGGGGGTGGGGAGACCCAGTACTTC CALGGGETQYF
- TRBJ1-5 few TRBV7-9 TGTGCCAGCAGCCCTGGGAGTAGCAATCAGCCCCAGCATTTT CASSPGSSNQPQHF
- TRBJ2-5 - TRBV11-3 TGTGCCAGCAGCCAAGCTGTGGGGCAAGAGACCCAGTACTTC CASSQAVGQETQYF
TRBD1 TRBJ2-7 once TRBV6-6 TGTGCCAGCAGCCCCCGGACAGGGGGCACCTACGAGCAGTACTTC CASSPRTGGTYEQYF
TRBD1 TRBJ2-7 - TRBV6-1 TGTGCCAGCAGTGAACGAGGACAGGGGCCCTACGAGCAGTACTTC CASSERGQGPYEQYF
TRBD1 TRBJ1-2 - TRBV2 TGTGCCAGCAGTACAACCGGGACAGGGAAATACTATGGCTACACCTTC CASSTTGTGKYYGYTF
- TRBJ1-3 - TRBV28 TGTGCCAGCAGTTTAAGGCGGTGGACTGGAAACACCATATATTTT CASSLRRWTGNTIYF
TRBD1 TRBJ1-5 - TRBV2 TGTGCCAGCAGTGATCAGGGACAGGTTTTTCATCAGCCCCAGCATTTT CASSDQGQVFHQPQHF
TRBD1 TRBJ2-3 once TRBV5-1 TGCGCCAGCAGCTCCGCAACTTCGACAGGGTCCCTCACAGATACGCAGTATTTT CASSSATSTGSLTDTQYF